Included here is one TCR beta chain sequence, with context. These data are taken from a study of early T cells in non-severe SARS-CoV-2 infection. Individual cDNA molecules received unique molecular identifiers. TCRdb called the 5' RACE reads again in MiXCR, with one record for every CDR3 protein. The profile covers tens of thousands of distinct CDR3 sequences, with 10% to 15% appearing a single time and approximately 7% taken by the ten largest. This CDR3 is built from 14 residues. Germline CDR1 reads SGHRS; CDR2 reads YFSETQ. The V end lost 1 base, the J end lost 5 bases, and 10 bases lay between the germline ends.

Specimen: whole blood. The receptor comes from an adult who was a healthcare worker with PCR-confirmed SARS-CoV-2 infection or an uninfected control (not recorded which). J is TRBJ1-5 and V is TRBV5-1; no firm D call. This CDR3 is CASSLFGDDQPQHF. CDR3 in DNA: TGCGCCAGCAGCTTGTTCGGGGATGATCAGCCCCAGCATTTT.